This record covers a single T cell receptor (beta chain). Its antigen is not known. The data originate from a study of blood T cells in healthy people across ages. Study summary: Roughly one uniquely barcoded beta molecule per two T cells was captured. Study-level results: Significant beta diversity loss was already apparent by age approximately 40, declining roughly linearly.

Sample-barcoded 5' priming and a J-beta primer mix drove a second PCR of about 6 to 11 cycles. Every cDNA molecule bore a tag from a template-switch adaptor containing 12 random nucleotides. Individual samples furnished no less than 3 million CDR3-containing paired-end reads apiece. Each CDR3 protein gets one entry after TCRdb re-called the 5' RACE reads with MiXCR. The sample records approximately 820,000 distinct CDR3 sequences, around 42% being singletons. The sequence was obtained from a man in his fifties or sixties in good health. Material for sequencing was blood.

The CDR3 loop is CASSLAAEVHSYNEQFF. The CDR3 DNA sequence: TGTGCCAGCAGCTTAGCGGCAGAAGTACACTCCTACAATGAGCAGTTCTTC. The chain employs TRBV11-1 and TRBJ2-1; D is uncertain. The V end was cut by 0 bases, the J end by 0 bases, with 12 bases between. The length of the CDR3 is 17 residues. Germline assignment: CDR1 SGHAT and CDR2 FQDESV (reference sequence).